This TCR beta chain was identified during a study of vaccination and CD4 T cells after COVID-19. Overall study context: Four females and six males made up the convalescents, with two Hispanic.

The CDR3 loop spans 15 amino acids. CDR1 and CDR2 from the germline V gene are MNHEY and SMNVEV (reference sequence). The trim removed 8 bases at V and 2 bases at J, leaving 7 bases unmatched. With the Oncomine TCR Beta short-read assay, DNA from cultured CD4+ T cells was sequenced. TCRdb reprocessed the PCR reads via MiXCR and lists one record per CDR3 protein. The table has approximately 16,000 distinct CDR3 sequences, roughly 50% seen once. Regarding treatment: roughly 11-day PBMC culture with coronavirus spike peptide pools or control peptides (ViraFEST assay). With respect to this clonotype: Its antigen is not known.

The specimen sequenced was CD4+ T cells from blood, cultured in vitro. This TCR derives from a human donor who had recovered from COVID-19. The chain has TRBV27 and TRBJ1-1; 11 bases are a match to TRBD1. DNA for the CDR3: TGTGCCAGCGCCGGGACAGGGGGGAGAAACACTGAAGCTTTCTTT. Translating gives CASAGTGGRNTEAFF.